This T cell receptor beta chain came from a study of low-dose radiotherapy and immunotherapy resistance in tumors. Study details: The drug cyclophosphamide was given into a vein at 200 mg/m2 every two weeks, one day before radiation and immunotherapy. Patients received 300 mg of oral aspirin each day across four cycles, commencing on cycle 1 day 1.

The time point here: before trial treatment. Donors, who were enrolled in a single-arm phase I dose-escalation trial, received nivolumab, ipilimumab, aspirin, low-dose cyclophosphamide and low-dose radiotherapy. cDNA synthesis used a TRAV/TRBV-specific primer set for both chains. TCRs underwent 15 to 20 PCR cycles of amplification with a constant-region primer and V-primer adapter. Amplification of isolated mRNA was accomplished via in vitro transcription. TCRdb reprocessed the reads with MiXCR, giving one entry per CDR3 protein. The sample lists 70,000 to 95,000 distinct CDR3 sequences, 18% seen once, with 2.5% to 3.5% in the top ten. There are 16 residues in the CDR3. Germline CDR1 reads SGHRS; CDR2 reads YFSETQ. The V gene lost 4 bases and the J gene lost 1 base, with 17 bases spanning the gap.

The sequencing here drew on PBMCs, taken before treatment. The origin of this receptor is a male donor with prostate cancer. This chain uses TRBV5-1 with TRBJ2-5; either TRBD1 or TRBD2 may fit D (5 bases each). DNA for the CDR3: TGCGCCAGCAGCGAGGGCAGGGTGAGGGGCCAAGAGACCCAGTACTTC. Its translation is CASSEGRVRGQETQYF.